Below, 23 T cell receptor beta chains from the same sample are listed, as sequenced in a study of T cells after yellow fever vaccination. TCRdb used MiXCR to reprocess the 5' RACE reads, holding one entry per CDR3 protein. Among about 22,000 distinct CDR3 sequences listed, roughly 5.6% were seen once. The sequences come from PBMCs, either bulk or a sorted T-cell subset (CD4+, CD8+, memory, or dextramer-sorted; not recorded which), collected more than 40 days after the first yellow fever vaccination. The source is a man aged 18 to 30 who received the YFV17D yellow fever vaccine.

The table lists this clonotype with many counts. The V gene is TRBV6-2 or TRBV6-3, the J gene TRBJ2-7; D is perhaps TRBD2 (6 bases). Trimming shortened V by 0 bases and J by 0 bases, and 6 bases separated the two germline ends. CDR1 and CDR2 from the germline V gene are MNHEY and SVGEGT. The CDR3 runs to 14 residues. CDR3 loop: CASSYSTSSYEQYV. The CDR3 bases are TGTGCCAGCAGTTACTCGACTAGCTCCTACGAGCAGTACGTC.

This clonotype was counted many times. This rearrangement joins TRBV5-1 to TRBJ2-1, with D unresolved. CDR1 is SGHRS and CDR2 is YFSETQ in the germline V gene. The ends were cut back, 1 base at V and 0 bases at J, with 8 bases in the middle. This CDR3 is 15 amino acids long. The CDR3 coding sequence is TGCGCCAGCAGCTTGAGGTGGAGCTCCTACAATGAGCAGTTCTTC. This codes for CASSLRWSSYNEQFF.

This clonotype was counted many times. V gene TRBV4-2 combines with J gene TRBJ1-2; a possible D gene is TRBD1 (5 bases). CDR3 length equals 12 residues. Germline V gene sequence: CDR1 LGHNA, CDR2 YNFKEQ. Trimming cost V 4 bases and J 8 bases, with 11 bases left between them. CDR3 coding DNA: TGTGCCAGCAGCCTCGGGGGAGTCGGCTACACCTTC. Translation gives CASSLGGVGYTF.

This clonotype showed up many times. The chain is built from TRBV29-1 and TRBJ2-7, with unresolved D. Trimming took off 1 base at V and 0 bases at J, with 4 bases between the two ends. The length of the CDR3 is 12 residues. Germline V gives CDR1 SQVTM, CDR2 ANQGSEA. As DNA, the CDR3 is TGCAGCGTTGAAGGACTCTCCTACGAGCAGTACTTC. It is translated as CSVEGLSYEQYF.

This clonotype was counted at least ten times. This sequence joins TRBV24-1 and TRBJ1-5; 7 bases fit TRBD1. This CDR3 contains 15 residues. V dropped 4 bases and J dropped 6; count of bases not matched to a gene: 8. The germline V gene has CDR1 KGHDR and CDR2 SFDVKD. Here the CDR3 DNA reads TGTGCCACCAGTGAAGCCGACAGGGAGGGTCAGCCCCAGCATTTT. This translates into CATSEADREGQPQHF.

In its sample, this clonotype was seen many times. The genes are TRBV5-4 and TRBJ1-2, with TRBD1 matching 9 bases. This CDR3 spans 14 amino acids. Losses at the gene ends were 2 bases for V and 6 bases for J; bases not matched to a gene: 5. Germline V gene sequence: CDR1 SGHNT, CDR2 YYREEE (reference sequence). The CDR3 sequence: CASSFWDRANGYTF. The CDR3 region has the DNA TGTGCCAGCAGCTTTTGGGACAGGGCGAATGGCTACACCTTC.

Relative to its sample, this clonotype is medium-sized. This chain joins TRBV7-2 and TRBJ2-5; D could derive from TRBD1 or TRBD2 (6 bases each). CDR3 size: 13 residues. Trimming took 6 bases from V and 1 from J, leaving 9 bases between them. CDR1 is SGHTA and CDR2 is FQGNSA in the germline V gene. The DNA for the CDR3 is TGTGCCAGCAGTAGGGGGGTCCAAGAGACCCAGTACTTC. Translating gives CASSRGVQETQYF.

This clonotype has at least ten counts. V usage is TRBV19 and J usage is TRBJ2-6; D remains ambiguous. This CDR3 has 15 amino acids. The V end lost 1 base, the J end lost 1 base, and 5 bases lay between the germline ends. The germline V gene has CDR1 LNHDA and CDR2 SQIVND (reference sequence). CDR3 in amino acids: CASSIGVSGANVLTF. CDR3 bases: TGTGCCAGTAGTATAGGAGTGTCTGGGGCCAACGTCCTGACTTTC.

This clonotype was recorded at least ten times. This chain joins TRBV6-1 and TRBJ2-7; D gene ambiguous. Germline CDR1 is MNHNS and CDR2 is SASEGT. This CDR3 region has 10 residues. The ends were cut back, 10 bases at V and 3 bases at J, with 7 bases in the middle. CDR3: CATLYYEQYF. CDR3 DNA: TGTGCCACCCTATACTACGAGCAGTACTTC.

There are many counts of this clonotype. This chain uses TRBV7-2 with TRBJ1-2, with 8 bases identical to TRBD1. Germline CDR1 reads SGHTA; CDR2 reads FQGNSA. V lost 4 bases, J lost 5 bases, and 6 bases stayed unmatched. CDR3 length: 14 residues. CDR3 amino acids: CASSSDRGDYGYTF. CDR3 DNA sequence: TGTGCCAGCAGCTCCGACAGGGGCGATTATGGCTACACCTTC.

About this clonotype: A much larger clone is a single base away; this may be a read error. V is TRBV7-9 and J is TRBJ2-2; perhaps TRBD2 as D (5 bases). Trimming took 3 bases from V and 5 from J, leaving 13 bases between them. The CDR3 has 15 residues. CDR1 SEHNR and CDR2 FQNEAQ come from the germline V gene (reference sequence). This CDR3 reads CASSFRWTDTGELFF. For the CDR3, the DNA is TGTGCCAGCAGCTTTAGGTGGACTGATACCGGGGAGCTGTTTTTT.

At least ten counts were recorded for this clonotype. The chain couples TRBV6-5 to TRBJ2-1; no reliable D call. Trimming took off 10 bases at V and 8 bases at J, with 15 bases between the two ends. In germline, CDR1 is MNHEY, CDR2 SVGAGI. The CDR3 runs to 12 residues. CDR3: CATGPPGDEQFF. CDR3 in DNA: TGTGCCACCGGCCCCCCCGGAGATGAGCAGTTCTTC.

The chain combines TRBV7-2 with TRBJ1-2; 8 nucleotides match TRBD1. From germline, CDR1 is SGHTA and CDR2 FQGNSA. Trimming took 5 bases from V and 5 from J; bases not matched to a gene: 13. The CDR3 covers 16 residues. CDR3 bases: TGTGCCAGCAGCCCAGCCCGGACAGGGAAGAGTTATGGCTACACCTTC. This gives the protein CASSPARTGKSYGYTF.

This clonotype has a count of ten or more. The chain employs TRBV20-1 and TRBJ1-1, with a weak D call TRBD1 (5 bases). The CDR3 is made up of 15 amino acids. Trimming cost V 0 bases and J 10 bases, with 21 bases left between them. From germline, CDR1 is DFQATT and CDR2 SNEGSKA (reference sequence). CDR3 in amino acids: CSARDHRQTFRGAFF. CDR3 in DNA: TGCAGTGCTAGAGATCATCGACAGACCTTTAGAGGAGCTTTCTTT.

This clonotype was counted at least ten times. For the CDR3, the DNA is TGTGCCAGCAGCTTAGCTTTGGGGAACACTGAAGCTTTCTTT. Protein product: CASSLALGNTEAFF. The rearrangement uses TRBV7-9 and TRBJ1-1; D is undetermined. CDR1 is SEHNR, CDR2 FQNEAQ, per germline (reference sequence). This CDR3 region has 14 residues. V was shortened by 0 bases and J by 1 base, with 6 bases between the two germline ends. Variable domain in full (rest from reference TRBV7-9 and TRBJ1-1): DTGVSQNPRHKITKRGQNVTFRCDPISEHNRLYWYRQTLGQGPEFLTYFQNEAQLEKSRLLSDRFSAERPKGSFSTLEIQRTEQGDSAMYLCASSLALGNTEAFFGQGTRLTVV.

This clonotype has a count of ten or more. The rearrangement links TRBV15 to TRBJ2-1, with D possibly being TRBD2 (5 bases). The CDR3 totals 12 residues. V lost 0 bases to trimming and J lost 9 bases, with 6 bases between them. Germline V gene sequence: CDR1 LNHNV, CDR2 YYDKDF (reference sequence). The CDR3 region has the DNA TGTGCCACCAGCAGAGAAAGCGGTGAGCAGTTCTTC. It encodes CATSRESGEQFF.

This clonotype was found many times. The V and J genes are TRBV4-2 and TRBJ1-1, with a possible D match to TRBD1 (5 bases). The CDR3 consists of 15 residues. V lost 1 base, J lost 5 bases, and 14 bases lay in between. Germline lookup yields CDR1 LGHNA and CDR2 YNFKEQ. The CDR3 loop reads CASSQGWGDSTEAFF. For the CDR3, the DNA is TGTGCCAGCAGCCAAGGGTGGGGGGATAGTACTGAAGCTTTCTTT.

This clonotype was picked up many times. The chain combines TRBV7-2 with TRBJ2-7; a possible D gene is TRBD1 (6 bases). This CDR3 comprises 16 residues. CDR1 SGHTA and CDR2 FQGNSA come from the germline V gene. Here the CDR3 reads CASRTTGQGRSHEQYV. Written as DNA, the CDR3 is TGTGCCAGCAGAACTACGGGGCAGGGGCGCTCCCACGAGCAGTACGTC.

This clonotype was found many times. This chain links TRBV24-1 with TRBJ2-1; TRBD1 matches 8 bases. Per germline, CDR1 KGHDR and CDR2 SFDVKD. Losses at the gene ends were 4 bases for V and 8 bases for J; bases not matched to a gene: 3. The CDR3 consists of 13 residues. In DNA form, the CDR3 reads TGTGCCACCAGTGACTCGGACAGGGATGAGCAGTTCTTC. This codes for CATSDSDRDEQFF.

This clonotype was detected many times. The rearrangement links TRBV4-3 to TRBJ1-6, with TRBD1 as a possible D gene (6 bases). Germline V gives CDR1 LGHNA, CDR2 YSLEER. The CDR3 consists of 16 residues. Trimming took 2 bases from V and 8 from J, leaving 16 bases between them. CDR3 protein: CASSQIQGPRDSPLHF. DNA of the CDR3: TGCGCCAGCAGCCAAATTCAGGGGCCAAGGGATTCACCCCTCCACTTT.

This clonotype occurred many times. This rearrangement joins TRBV12-3 or TRBV12-4 to TRBJ1-6; no clear D gene. V was shortened by 3 bases and J by 2 bases, with 8 bases between the two germline ends. The CDR3 is made up of 15 amino acids. This chain's CDR3 is CASSFGLTYNSPLHF. As DNA, the CDR3 is TGTGCCAGCAGTTTTGGGTTAACCTATAATTCACCCCTCCACTTT.

In its sample, this clonotype was seen once. The rearrangement uses TRBV3-1 and TRBJ2-2; D uncertain. V gave up 4 bases and J gave up 2 bases, with 14 bases separating them. Per germline, CDR1 LGHDT and CDR2 YNNKEL (reference sequence). The CDR3 is 16 residues long. In DNA, the CDR3 is TGTGCCAGCAGCCTAATCCAATGGGTAAACACCGGGGAGCTGTTTTTT. Its translation: CASSLIQWVNTGELFF.

This clonotype came up many times. The chain joins TRBV19 to TRBJ2-1; 16 nucleotides agree with TRBD2. The CDR3 loop spans 18 amino acids. Per germline, CDR1 LNHDA and CDR2 SQIVND (reference sequence). The V and J ends lost 4 bases and 4 bases, in that order; junction bases with no gene match: 7. The CDR3 DNA is TGTGCCAGTAGTAGGGGGACTAGCGGGGGGGCTCCATACAATGAGCAGTTCTTC. It yields the protein CASSRGTSGGAPYNEQFF.